These 21 T cell receptor beta chains originate from one sample sequenced in a study of response to subunit inactivated influenza vaccine. MiXCR was run by TCRdb on the RT-PCR reads, yielding one entry per CDR3 protein. The table lists a few hundred thousand distinct CDR3 sequences, 11% to 15% of them singletons. The starting material was PBMCs from blood, obtained 11 to 12 days after vaccination. The receptors shown here come from a man aged 45 to 65 who received an inactivated influenza vaccine.

The rearrangement uses TRBV6-5 and TRBJ2-2; 12 bases match TRBD2. The CDR3 length is 17 residues. Germline V gene data show CDR1 as MNHEY and CDR2 as SVGAGI. V shed 3 bases and J 4 bases; nucleotides not matched to a gene: 6. The CDR3 loop reads CASSYSWTSGTTGELFF. The DNA of the CDR3 is TGTGCCAGCAGTTATTCTTGGACTAGCGGGACCACCGGGGAGCTGTTTTTT.

The J gene is TRBJ2-1, the V gene TRBV30; D remains unclear. The CDR3 is made up of 15 amino acids. Germline lookup yields CDR1 GTSNPN and CDR2 SVGIG (reference sequence). V was shortened by 1 base and J by 0 bases, with 10 bases between the two germline ends. Here the CDR3 reads CAWSAGSSSYNEQFF. CDR3 nucleotide sequence: TGTGCCTGGAGTGCCGGGTCCAGCTCCTACAATGAGCAGTTCTTC.

A few counts support this clonotype. The chain recombines TRBV20-1 with TRBJ2-7; D may be TRBD1 (5 bases). V was shortened by 0 bases and J by 3 bases, with 15 bases between the two germline ends. This CDR3 region has 15 residues. In germline, CDR1 is DFQATT, CDR2 SNEGSKA (reference sequence). The DNA for the CDR3 is TGCAGTGCTAGAGATCGAGCAGGGCGAGGCTACGAGCAGTACTTC. The encoded protein is CSARDRAGRGYEQYF.

This clonotype occurred a few times. The rearrangement joins TRBV4-1 to TRBJ1-1; D is uncertain. Germline loops: CDR1 MGHRA, CDR2 YSYEKL. Trimming pared 1 base from V and 3 bases from J, leaving 12 bases between. The CDR3 is 15 residues long. The chain's CDR3 is CASSQVSRGDTEAFF. The CDR3 bases are TGCGCCAGCAGCCAAGTGTCACGGGGTGACACTGAAGCTTTCTTT.

The chain employs TRBV20-1 and TRBJ2-1; a possible D gene is TRBD2 (6 bases). Looked up from germline, CDR1 is DFQATT and CDR2 is SNEGSKA (reference sequence). Between the trimmed V and J ends, which lost 4 bases and 1 base, there was a span of 14 bases. The CDR3 length is 15 residues. This CDR3 reads CSAKTLAGSYNEQFF. The DNA of the CDR3 is TGCAGTGCTAAAACACTGGCGGGGTCCTACAATGAGCAGTTCTTC.

The chain links TRBV10-3 to TRBJ2-7, with D hard to call. This CDR3 has 16 amino acids. With 10 bases removed from V and 3 bases from J, the gap between germline ends came to 25 bases. CDR1 and CDR2 from the germline V gene are ENHRY and SYGVKD. CDR3 sequence (DNA): TGTGCCAGCCTGTCGTCGGGTTTTTGGTTAGTCTACGAGCAGTACTTC. Protein sequence: CASLSSGFWLVYEQYF.

The chain employs TRBV15 and TRBJ2-1; D perhaps matches TRBD1 (6 bases). V gave up 8 bases and J gave up 0 bases, with 14 bases separating them. Germline V lookup: CDR1 LNHNV, CDR2 YYDKDF (reference sequence). The CDR3 is made up of 15 amino acids. The CDR3 nucleotides read TGTGCCACCCGCCCAGGGGCAGCCTCCTACAATGAGCAGTTCTTC. Translated: CATRPGAASYNEQFF.

This clonotype showed up many times. This rearrangement joins TRBV12-3 or TRBV12-4 to TRBJ1-1; D call uncertain. The V end was cut by 7 bases, the J end by 0 bases, with 12 bases between. This CDR3 is 14 amino acids long. CDR3 amino acids: CASTRRSLNTEAFF. Written as DNA, the CDR3 is TGTGCCAGCACCCGGCGGAGCTTGAACACTGAAGCTTTCTTT.

This clonotype turned up a few times. This chain uses TRBV28 with TRBJ1-1; 9 bases are shared with TRBD1. This CDR3 region has 17 residues. Unmatched junction bases numbered 13, after V lost 5 bases and J lost 3 bases. Germline V gene lookup returns CDR1 MDHEN and CDR2 SYDVKM. This CDR3 reads CASSLISQQGADTEAFF. DNA for the CDR3: TGTGCCAGCAGTCTAATTAGCCAACAGGGGGCGGACACTGAAGCTTTCTTT.

This clonotype occurred a few times. J is TRBJ1-6 and V is TRBV10-2; 7 bases fit TRBD1. CDR1 and CDR2 from the germline V gene are WSHSY and SAAADI. The CDR3 runs to 18 residues. V lost 4 bases and J lost 0; bases outside the gene matches: 9. The CDR3 bases are TGCGCCAGCAGTGTGCGGAGGGGGCTTGACTCCTATAATTCACCCCTCCACTTT. This sequence encodes CASSVRRGLDSYNSPLHF.

This clonotype turned up a few times. The chain uses TRBV5-1 and TRBJ2-7; D possibly corresponds to TRBD2 (5 bases). V was trimmed by 3 bases and J by 4 bases, leaving 11 bases between them. There are 13 residues in the CDR3. The V gene's germline CDR1 is SGHRS and CDR2 YFSETQ. CDR3 residues: CASSSDGKYEQYF. In DNA form, the CDR3 reads TGCGCCAGCAGCTCAGACGGGAAGTACGAGCAGTACTTC.

This clonotype was observed a few times. J is TRBJ1-2 and V is TRBV3-1, with 10 nucleotides matching TRBD1. The V gene's germline CDR1 is LGHDT and CDR2 YNNKEL (reference sequence). Unmatched junction bases numbered 6, after V lost 4 bases and J lost 4 bases. This CDR3 comprises 15 residues. The CDR3 DNA is TGTGCCAGCAGCCTCCCGGGACAGGGGATCTATGGCTACACCTTC. As protein: CASSLPGQGIYGYTF.

The chain employs TRBV3-1 and TRBJ1-4; D perhaps matches TRBD1 (5 bases). This CDR3 spans 14 amino acids. Looked up from germline, CDR1 is LGHDT and CDR2 is YNNKEL (reference sequence). The V end was cut by 1 base, the J end by 8 bases, with 11 bases between. Written as DNA, the CDR3 is TGTGCCAGCAGCCAAGTGTCAGGGTTAGAAAAACTGTTTTTT. Amino acid sequence: CASSQVSGLEKLFF.

CDR3 loop: CASSSTTAGTGFYEQYF. CDR3 nucleotides: TGTGCCAGCAGCTCAACAACCGCGGGGACAGGGTTCTACGAGCAGTACTTC. The rearrangement uses TRBV6-1 and TRBJ2-7; TRBD1 aligns across 9 bases. The CDR3 consists of 17 residues. Losses at the gene ends were 6 bases for V and 3 bases for J; bases not matched to a gene: 15. CDR1 is MNHNS and CDR2 is SASEGT in the germline V gene.

This clonotype was counted a few times. The chain carries TRBV15 and TRBJ1-2; D uncertain. The CDR3 length is 15 residues. V was pared by 1 base and J by 6 bases, with 15 bases between. Germline CDR1 is LNHNV and CDR2 is YYDKDF (reference sequence). The CDR3: CATSRGSISRDGYTF. The CDR3 DNA is TGTGCCACCAGCAGAGGCAGTATCTCGCGGGATGGCTACACCTTC.

The chain has TRBV6-1 and TRBJ2-3, with D possibly being TRBD1 (5 bases). The germline V and J ends were trimmed by 7 bases and 6 bases, with 11 bases remaining between them. Germline assignment: CDR1 MNHNS and CDR2 SASEGT. There are 12 residues in the CDR3. CDR3 amino acids: CASTLAGDTQYF. CDR3 DNA sequence: TGTGCCAGCACCTTAGCAGGGGATACGCAGTATTTT.

The J gene is TRBJ2-7, the V gene TRBV20-1; 14 bases agree with TRBD2. Per the germline V gene, CDR1 is DFQATT and CDR2 is SNEGSKA (reference sequence). The V and J ends lost 3 bases and 5 bases, in that order; junction bases with no gene match: 6. This CDR3 contains 15 residues. CDR3 protein: CSASLGLAGGDEQYF. CDR3 coding DNA: TGCAGTGCTAGCCTCGGACTAGCGGGAGGCGACGAGCAGTACTTC.

This clonotype has more than one count but fewer than ten. The chain couples TRBV27 to TRBJ2-5; a weak D match, TRBD2 (6 bases). Germline CDR1 reads MNHEY; CDR2 reads SMNVEV (reference sequence). V was shortened by 4 bases and J by 7 bases, with 31 bases between the two germline ends. CDR3 length: 19 amino acids. CDR3 DNA: TGTGCCAGCAGTTCAGGACTTACGGCTGGACGGACTAAGAGTTGGACCCAGTACTTC. As protein: CASSSGLTAGRTKSWTQYF.

The V and J genes are TRBV15 and TRBJ2-1; 9 positions match TRBD1. Germline V gene data show CDR1 as LNHNV and CDR2 as YYDKDF (reference sequence). Unmatched junction bases numbered 11, after V lost 2 bases and J lost 6 bases. CDR3 size: 17 residues. As DNA, the CDR3 is TGTGCCACCAGCAGATCTCTCCGGGACAGGGACTCCAATGAGCAGTTCTTC. It codes for CATSRSLRDRDSNEQFF.

This clonotype turned up a few times. Sequence at one end of the junction differs from germline and may be a read error. The chain combines TRBV14 with TRBJ1-1, with a tentative D call TRBD1 (5 bases). Germline CDR1 is SGHDN and CDR2 is FVKESK. The CDR3 loop spans 13 amino acids. CDR3: CASSPGGGARGYF. The CDR3 bases are TGTGCCAGCAGCCCCGGGGGGGGTGCTCGGGGTTATTTT.

This clonotype was picked up a small number of times. This chain links TRBV15 with TRBJ1-6, with D perhaps TRBD1 (5 bases). The V gene's germline CDR1 is LNHNV and CDR2 YYDKDF (reference sequence). V was trimmed by 2 bases and J by 7 bases, leaving 9 bases between them. CDR3 length: 14 amino acids. CDR3 in DNA: TGTGCCACCAGCAGATTGGGGGGAAATTCACCCCTCCACTTT. Its protein is CATSRLGGNSPLHF.